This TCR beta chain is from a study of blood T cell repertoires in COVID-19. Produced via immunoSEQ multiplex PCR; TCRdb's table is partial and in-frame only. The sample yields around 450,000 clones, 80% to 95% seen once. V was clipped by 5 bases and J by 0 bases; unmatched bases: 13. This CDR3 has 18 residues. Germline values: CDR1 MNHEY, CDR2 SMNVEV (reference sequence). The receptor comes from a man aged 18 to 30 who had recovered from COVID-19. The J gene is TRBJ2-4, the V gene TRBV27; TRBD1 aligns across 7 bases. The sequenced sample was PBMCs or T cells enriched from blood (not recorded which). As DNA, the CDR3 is TGTGCCAGCAGTAACCGGGACAGAAAAGACCTAGCCAAAAACATTCAGTACTTC. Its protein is CASSNRDRKDLAKNIQYF.